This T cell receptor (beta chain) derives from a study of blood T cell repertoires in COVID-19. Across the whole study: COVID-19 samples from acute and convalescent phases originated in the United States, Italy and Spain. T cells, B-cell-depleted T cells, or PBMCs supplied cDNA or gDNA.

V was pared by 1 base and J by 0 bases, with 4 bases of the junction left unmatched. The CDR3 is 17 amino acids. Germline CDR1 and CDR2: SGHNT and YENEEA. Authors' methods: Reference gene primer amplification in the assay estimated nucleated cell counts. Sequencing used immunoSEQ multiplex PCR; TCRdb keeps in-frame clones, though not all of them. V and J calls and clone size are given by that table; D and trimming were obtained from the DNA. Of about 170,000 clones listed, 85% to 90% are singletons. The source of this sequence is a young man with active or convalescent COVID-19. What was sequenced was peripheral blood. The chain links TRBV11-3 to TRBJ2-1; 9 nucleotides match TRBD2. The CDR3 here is CASSLGLAGLSYNEQFF. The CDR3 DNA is TGTGCCAGCAGCTTAGGGCTAGCGGGGCTCTCCTACAATGAGCAGTTCTTC.